The 18 T cell receptor beta chains below all came from one sample that was sequenced in a study of blood T cell repertoires in COVID-19. Sequencing used immunoSEQ multiplex PCR; TCRdb keeps in-frame clones, though not all of them. The data show 90,000 or so clones, about 70% seen once. The sample consisted of peripheral blood. The receptors originated from a woman aged 60-75 years in a cohort sampled during active or convalescent COVID-19.

The V call is TRBV20-1, the J call TRBJ2-5, with TRBD2 matching 8 bases. CDR3 length: 16 residues. J gave up 2 bases and V 3 bases, and 11 bases lay outside the gene matches. CDR1 DFQATT and CDR2 SNEGSKA come from the germline V gene (reference sequence). The CDR3 region is CSASDVSGGPQETQYF. The DNA of the CDR3 is TGCAGTGCTAGTGATGTAAGCGGGGGACCACAAGAGACCCAGTACTTC.

The chain carries TRBV20-1 and TRBJ2-1; D call uncertain. V dropped 3 bases and J dropped 7 bases, with 7 bases sitting between them. This CDR3 has 11 residues. CDR1 and CDR2 (germline): DFQATT, SNEGSKA (reference sequence). The CDR3 here is CSASLRNEQFF. CDR3 nucleotides: TGCAGTGCTAGTCTGAGGAATGAGCAGTTCTTC.

The rearrangement joins TRBV7-8 to TRBJ2-7; 14 bases match TRBD2. The junction had 1 base not matched to a gene; V was cut back by 4 bases and J by 2 bases. CDR3 size: 15 residues. Germline V gene data show CDR1 as SGHVS and CDR2 as FQNEAQ. CDR3 protein: CASSSTSGGAYEQYF. The DNA of the CDR3 is TGTGCCAGCAGCTCGACTAGCGGGGGGGCCTACGAGCAGTACTTC.

This clone was found once. V is TRBV4-1 and J is TRBJ2-6; 8 nucleotides match TRBD2. Looked up from germline, CDR1 is MGHRA and CDR2 is YSYEKL. J was trimmed by 2 bases and V by 4 bases; bases with no gene match: 4. The CDR3 runs to 16 residues. The DNA of the CDR3 is TGCGCCAGCAGCCGGCCGGGAGGGGCTGGGGCCAACGTCCTGACTTTC. It codes for CASSRPGGAGANVLTF.

The chain employs TRBV4-3 and TRBJ2-6; a possible D gene is TRBD1 (6 bases). The CDR3 is made up of 15 amino acids. Germline V CDR1 and CDR2: LGHNA, YSLEER. V was clipped by 4 bases and J by 0 bases, with 7 bases between them. DNA for the CDR3: TGCGCCAGCAGCCTACAGGGCTCTGGGGCCAACGTCCTGACTTTC. Translated: CASSLQGSGANVLTF.

The chain couples TRBV18 to TRBJ2-5; 9 nucleotides align to TRBD2. V was pared by 4 bases and J by 1 base, with 4 bases of the junction left unmatched. This CDR3 contains 15 residues. The germline V gene encodes CDR1 KGHSH and CDR2 LQKENI. The CDR3 spells CASSRTSGLQETQYF. The CDR3 nucleotides read TGTGCCAGCTCACGTACTAGCGGGCTCCAAGAGACCCAGTACTTC.

The chain links TRBV5-4 to TRBJ1-1; D gene ambiguous. Germline V gives CDR1 SGHNT, CDR2 YYREEE (reference sequence). This CDR3 comprises 15 residues. V was trimmed by 5 bases and J by 0 bases, leaving 14 bases between them. This CDR3 reads CASRARTGMNTEAFF. CDR3 nucleotide sequence: TGTGCCAGCAGAGCGCGGACGGGGATGAACACTGAAGCTTTCTTT.

This clone was seen many times. J is TRBJ2-7 and V is TRBV12-5; no reliable D call. V was cut by 4 bases and J by 2 bases, with 6 bases left in between. The CDR3 is 12 amino acids. The germline CDR1 and CDR2 sequences are LGHNT and FRNRAP. CDR3 sequence: CASGSLTYEQYF. CDR3 coding DNA: TGTGCTAGTGGTTCCTTAACCTACGAGCAGTACTTC.

This clone turned up a few times. The genes are TRBV4-1 and TRBJ1-1; weak D call: TRBD1 (5 bases). This CDR3 has 14 amino acids. Germline loops: CDR1 MGHRA, CDR2 YSYEKL. V was cut by 1 base and J by 0 bases, with 6 bases left in between. The CDR3 nucleotides read TGCGCCAGCAGCCAAGGGACAATGAACACTGAAGCTTTCTTT. This translates into CASSQGTMNTEAFF.

This clone was seen more than once but under ten times. V is TRBV5-5 and J is TRBJ1-5; 7 bases agree with TRBD1. Trimming at V came to 4 bases and at J to 6 bases, leaving 10 bases not matched to a gene. The length of the CDR3 is 15 residues. CDR1 SGHKS and CDR2 YYEKEE come from the germline V gene (reference sequence). The CDR3 coding sequence is TGTGCCAGCAGCGCTGGACAGGAACGGGGTCAGCCCCAGCATTTT. Amino acids: CASSAGQERGQPQHF.

This clone appeared a few times. For the CDR3, the DNA is TGTGCCAGCAGCGCCGAACAGGGCACTGAAGCTTTCTTT. Protein sequence: CASSAEQGTEAFF. The chain has TRBV5-4 and TRBJ1-1; D is possibly TRBD1 (6 bases). Trimming stripped 4 bases from V and 4 bases from J, with 11 bases between. Germline V gene lookup returns CDR1 SGHNT and CDR2 YYREEE (reference sequence). This CDR3 has 13 residues. Together with reference TRBV5-4 and TRBJ1-1, the CDR3 gives the full variable domain: ETGVTQSPTHLIKTRGQQVTLRCSSQSGHNTVSWYQQALGQGPQFIFQYYREEENGRGNFPPRFSGLQFPNYSSELNVNALELDDSALYLCASSAEQGTEAFFGQGTRLTVV.

In this sample, this clone is large. The chain couples TRBV6-1 to TRBJ2-7, with 8 nucleotides matching TRBD1. The CDR3 length is 14 residues. The germline gives CDR1 MNHNS, CDR2 SASEGT. V was pared by 3 bases and J by 5 bases, with 6 bases of the junction left unmatched. CDR3 nucleotide sequence: TGTGCCAGCAGTGAGGACAGGGTTAGGGACGAGCAGTACTTC. Translation: CASSEDRVRDEQYF.

V and J are TRBV2 and TRBJ1-5; 12 bases match TRBD1. The CDR3 is made up of 15 amino acids. V lost 9 bases to trimming and J lost 7 bases; unmatched junction nucleotides: 10. The germline gives CDR1 SNHLY, CDR2 FYNNEI. CDR3 nucleotides: TGTGCCAGATCTGGGACAGGGGGCTCGGGGCAGCCCCAGCATTTT. As protein: CARSGTGGSGQPQHF.

The chain combines TRBV18 with TRBJ2-3; 9 bases line up with TRBD2. V lost 2 bases and J lost 1; bases outside the gene matches: 4. Germline V lookup: CDR1 KGHSH, CDR2 LQKENI. This CDR3 has 16 amino acids. CDR3 nucleotide sequence: TGTGCCAGCTCACCATTCGCGGGGGGGCGCACAGATACGCAGTATTTT. Its translation: CASSPFAGGRTDTQYF.

This clone has a single count. The rearrangement links TRBV5-1 to TRBJ1-1; D possibly corresponds to TRBD1 (5 bases). Per germline, CDR1 SGHRS and CDR2 YFSETQ. The CDR3 contains 13 residues. Trimming shortened V by 4 bases and J by 0 bases, and 7 bases separated the two germline ends. The CDR3 here is CASSMTVNTEAFF. DNA for the CDR3: TGCGCCAGCAGCATGACAGTGAACACTGAAGCTTTCTTT.

The chain's CDR3 is CASSFSPGNTIYF. CDR3 DNA sequence: TGTGCCAGCAGCTTCTCTCCCGGAAACACCATATATTTT. The genes are TRBV7-3 and TRBJ1-3, with unresolved D. CDR3 size: 13 residues. The germline V gene has CDR1 SGHTA and CDR2 FQGTGA. V dropped 3 bases and J dropped 4 bases, with 7 bases sitting between them.

In DNA, the CDR3 is TGTGCCAGCAGCGATGGGACTAGCGCTAGCACAGATACGCAGTATTTT. Protein product: CASSDGTSASTDTQYF. The J gene is TRBJ2-3, the V gene TRBV5-5; TRBD2 aligns across 10 bases. After removal of 4 bases from V and 0 bases from J, the junction contained 5 bases not matched to a gene. The CDR3 extends over 16 amino acids. Germline CDR1 and CDR2: SGHKS and YYEKEE (reference sequence).

This chain links TRBV7-6 with TRBJ1-3; possible D gene TRBD1, 5 bases. The CDR3 loop spans 15 amino acids. Germline V gene sequence: CDR1 SGHVS, CDR2 FNYEAQ. The ends were cut back, 5 bases at V and 4 bases at J, with 15 bases in the middle. The CDR3 DNA reads TGTGCCAGCAGCCGACAGTTAGGACGCGGAAACACCATATATTTT. As protein: CASSRQLGRGNTIYF.